Given below is one T cell receptor (beta chain) in context. Its target is not known. Produced via immunoSEQ multiplex PCR; TCRdb's table is partial and in-frame only. In the table there are 100,000 to 150,000 clones, over 85% of which are singletons. Patients were ineligible given autoimmune disease history or systemic immunosuppression. The CDR3 loop spans 15 amino acids. V lost 2 bases and J 7 bases, leaving 18 bases between the germline ends. Germline V gene data show CDR1 as SGDLS and CDR2 as YYNGEE. These data belong to a study of OX40 agonist ivuxolimab in advanced cancers. Whole-study findings and limits: Mean expanded clone counts were higher in CD8+ than CD4+ T cells.

Specimen: CD4+ or CD8+ T cells sorted from blood, collected in a trial of the OX40 agonist ivuxolimab. The receptor was isolated from an adult with an advanced solid tumor such as melanoma, head and neck, liver or kidney cancer. This chain joins TRBV9 and TRBJ2-5; possible D gene TRBD2, 6 bases. CDR3 sequence (DNA): TGTGCCAGCAGCGTGAGGTGGGACGCGCGGGGGACCCAGTACTTC. Protein: CASSVRWDARGTQYF.